This T cell receptor (beta chain) was obtained from a study of CXCR3-negative and CXCR3-positive naive CD8 T cells. Details on this clonotype: The antigen is not known.

5' RACE with UMI labels generated the TRB cDNA libraries. TCRdb derives one entry per CDR3 protein from the 5' RACE reads, leaving out DNA. This sample contains about 6,200 distinct CDR3 sequences. Triplicate sorts of some 300,000 cells per CD8+ subset. Study-level findings and limits: Greater hydrophobicity was found in TRB CDR3s of CXCR3-positive naive cells than of CXCR3-negative naive cells. Diversity proved comparably high across both naive subsets and much lower in memory CD8+ cells.

This TCR came from a human donor in good health. Some clones in this sample may be carry-over from other donors' samples. The sample consisted of naive CXCR3+ CD8+ T cells from blood. Subset described: CD45RO-CCR7+CD27+CD95- naive CD8+ T cells expressing CXCR3 (TNR3+).

This CDR3 reads CSVAGTGVSDTEAFF. The V gene is TRBV29-1, the J gene TRBJ1-1; the D gene TCRdb calls, TRBD1, cannot be checked with no DNA. This CDR3 spans 15 amino acids. The germline CDR1 and CDR2 sequences are SQVTM and ANQGSEA.